This TCR beta chain is drawn from a study of cytomegalovirus exposure and HLA in healthy donors. General observations from the study: In a later analysis, a missense DCLRE1C variant was linked to TCR beta V- and J-gene trimming.

In the case of this clone: The antigen is not known.

The primer mix had 60 Vbeta and 13 Jbeta primers. Assay: immunoSEQ multiplex PCR; the TCRdb copy retains only in-frame clones and omits some. Of 50,000 or so clones in the sample, approximately 85% were seen once. This CDR3 has 17 amino acids. Germline V gene data show CDR1 as MGHRA and CDR2 as YSYEKL. Unmatched junction bases numbered 11, after V lost 0 bases and J lost 7 bases. The chain links TRBV4-1 to TRBJ1-4; 7 positions match TRBD1. What was sequenced was PBMCs. This clonotype was obtained from a boy younger than 18 in good health and CMV-seropositive. CDR3 sequence reads: CASSQDRGGLPGEKLFF. The CDR3 DNA reads as TGCGCCAGCAGCCAAGATCGAGGGGGCCTACCGGGTGAAAAACTGTTTTTT.